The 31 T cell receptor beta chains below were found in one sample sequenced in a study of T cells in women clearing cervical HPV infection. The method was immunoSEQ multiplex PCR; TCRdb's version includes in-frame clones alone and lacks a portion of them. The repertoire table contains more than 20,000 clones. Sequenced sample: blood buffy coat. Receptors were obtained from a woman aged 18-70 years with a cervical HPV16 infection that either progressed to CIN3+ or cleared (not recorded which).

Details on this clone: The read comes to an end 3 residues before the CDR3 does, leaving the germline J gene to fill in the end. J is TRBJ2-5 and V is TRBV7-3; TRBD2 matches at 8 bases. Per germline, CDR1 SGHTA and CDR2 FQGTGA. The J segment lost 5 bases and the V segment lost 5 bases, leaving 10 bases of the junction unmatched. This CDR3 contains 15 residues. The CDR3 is CASSLMRGDGETQYF. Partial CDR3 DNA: TGTGCCAGCAGCCTAATGCGGGGGGACGGGGAGACC.

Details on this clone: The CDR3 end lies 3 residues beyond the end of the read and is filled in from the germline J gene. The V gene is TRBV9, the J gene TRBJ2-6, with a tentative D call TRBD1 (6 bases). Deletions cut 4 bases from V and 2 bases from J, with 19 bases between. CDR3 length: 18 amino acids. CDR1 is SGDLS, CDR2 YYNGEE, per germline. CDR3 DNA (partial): TGTGCCAGCAGCTCCTCGGCAGGGGTTACGACTGGGGCCAACGTC. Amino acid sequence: CASSSSAGVTTGANV. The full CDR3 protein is CASSSSAGVTTGANVLTF.

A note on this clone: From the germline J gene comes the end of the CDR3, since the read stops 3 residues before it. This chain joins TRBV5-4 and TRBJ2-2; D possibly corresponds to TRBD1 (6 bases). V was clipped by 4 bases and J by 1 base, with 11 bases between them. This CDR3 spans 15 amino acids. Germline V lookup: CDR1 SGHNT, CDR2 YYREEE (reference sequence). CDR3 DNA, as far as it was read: TGTGCCAGCAGCCCGACGGGACAGAACACCGGGGAG. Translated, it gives CASSPTGQNTGE. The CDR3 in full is CASSPTGQNTGELFF.

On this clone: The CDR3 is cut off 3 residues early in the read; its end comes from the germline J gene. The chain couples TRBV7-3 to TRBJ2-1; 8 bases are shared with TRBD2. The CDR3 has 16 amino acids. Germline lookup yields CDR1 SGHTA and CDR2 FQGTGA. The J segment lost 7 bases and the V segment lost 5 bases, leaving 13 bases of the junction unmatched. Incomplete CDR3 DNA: TGTGCCAGCAGCCCGGCTCTGGGCGGGAGGAGAAATGAG. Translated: CASSPALGGRRNE. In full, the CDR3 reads CASSPALGGRRNEQFF.

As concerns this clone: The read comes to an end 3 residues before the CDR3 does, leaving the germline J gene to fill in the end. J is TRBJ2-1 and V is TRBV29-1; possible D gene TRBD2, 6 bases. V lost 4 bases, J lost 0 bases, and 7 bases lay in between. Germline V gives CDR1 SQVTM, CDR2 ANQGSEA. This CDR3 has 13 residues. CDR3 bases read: TGCAGCGTTGCGGGGGACTCCTACAATGAG. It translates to CSVAGDSYNE. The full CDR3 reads CSVAGDSYNEQFF.

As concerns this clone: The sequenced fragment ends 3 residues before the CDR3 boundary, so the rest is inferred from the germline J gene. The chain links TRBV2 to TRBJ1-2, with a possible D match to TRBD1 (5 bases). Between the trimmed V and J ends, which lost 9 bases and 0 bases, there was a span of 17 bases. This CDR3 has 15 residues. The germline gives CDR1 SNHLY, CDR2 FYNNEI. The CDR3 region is CASQTEATANYGYTF. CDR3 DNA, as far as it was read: TGTGCCAGTCAGACAGAAGCCACCGCTAACTATGGC.

This CDR3 is CSGGRSGGGYTF. Incomplete CDR3 DNA: TGCAGCGGGGGACGATCCGGGGGAGGC. The V call is TRBV29-1, the J call TRBJ1-2, with D possibly being TRBD1 (5 bases). The CDR3 end is not reached by the read, which stops 3 residues before it; the germline J gene fills it in. The CDR3 sequence is 12 residues long. CDR1 and CDR2 from the germline V gene are SQVTM and ANQGSEA. The whole variable domain, remainder taken from reference TRBV29-1 and TRBJ1-2, is SAVISQKPSRDICQRGTSLTIQCQVDSQVTMMFWYRQQPGQSLTLIATANQGSEATYESGFVIDKFPISRPNLTFSTLTVSNMSPEDSSIYLCSGGRSGGGYTFGSGTRLTVV.

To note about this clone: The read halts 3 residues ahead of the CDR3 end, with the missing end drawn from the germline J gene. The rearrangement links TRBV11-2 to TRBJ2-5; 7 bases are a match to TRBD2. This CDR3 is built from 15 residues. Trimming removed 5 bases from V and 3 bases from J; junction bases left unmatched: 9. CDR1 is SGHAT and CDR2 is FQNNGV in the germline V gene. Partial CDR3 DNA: TGTGCCAGCAGCCCATTAGTGCTAGCGGAAGAGACC. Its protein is CASSPLVLAEET. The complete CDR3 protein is CASSPLVLAEETQYF.

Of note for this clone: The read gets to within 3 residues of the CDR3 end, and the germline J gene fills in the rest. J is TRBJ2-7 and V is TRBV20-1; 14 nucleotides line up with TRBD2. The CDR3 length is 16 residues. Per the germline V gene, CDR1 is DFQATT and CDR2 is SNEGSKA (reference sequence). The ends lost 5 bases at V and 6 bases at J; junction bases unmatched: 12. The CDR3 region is CSAGKPGLAGAGEQYF. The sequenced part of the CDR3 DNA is TGCAGTGCTGGGAAACCGGGACTAGCGGGAGCAGGCGAG.

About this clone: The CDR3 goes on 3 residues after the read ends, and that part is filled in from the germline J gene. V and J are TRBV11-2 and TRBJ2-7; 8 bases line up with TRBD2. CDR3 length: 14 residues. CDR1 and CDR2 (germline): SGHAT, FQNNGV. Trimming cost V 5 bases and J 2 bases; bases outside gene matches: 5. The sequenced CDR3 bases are TGTGCCAGCAGCCCCAGCGGGGGAGCCTACGAG. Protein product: CASSPSGGAYE. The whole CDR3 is CASSPSGGAYEQYF.

The DNA read from the CDR3 is TGTGCCAGCAGCATAACAGGGTTACCTGAA. It encodes CASSITGLPE. The full-length CDR3 reads as CASSITGLPEAFF. The chain is built from TRBV7-9 and TRBJ1-1, with D maybe TRBD1 (6 bases). The read gets to within 3 residues of the CDR3 end, and the germline J gene fills in the rest. CDR3 length equals 13 residues. Per the germline V gene, CDR1 is SEHNR and CDR2 is FQNEAQ (reference sequence). V lost 5 bases and J lost 6, with 13 bases in between.

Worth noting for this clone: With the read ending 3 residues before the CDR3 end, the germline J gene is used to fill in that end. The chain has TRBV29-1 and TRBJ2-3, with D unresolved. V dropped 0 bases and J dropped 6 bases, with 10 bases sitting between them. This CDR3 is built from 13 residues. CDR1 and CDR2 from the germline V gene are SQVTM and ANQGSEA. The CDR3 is CSVEEPRWDTQYF. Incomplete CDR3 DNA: TGCAGCGTTGAAGAGCCTAGGTGGGATACG.

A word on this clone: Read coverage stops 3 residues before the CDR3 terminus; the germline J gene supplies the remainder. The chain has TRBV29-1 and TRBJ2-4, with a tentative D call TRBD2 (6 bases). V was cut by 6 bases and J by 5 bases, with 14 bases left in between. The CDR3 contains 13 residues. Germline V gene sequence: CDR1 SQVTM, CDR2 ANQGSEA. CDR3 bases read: TGCAGCGTCCGGACGGACTACCAAAACATT. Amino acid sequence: CSVRTDYQNI. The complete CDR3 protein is CSVRTDYQNIQYF.

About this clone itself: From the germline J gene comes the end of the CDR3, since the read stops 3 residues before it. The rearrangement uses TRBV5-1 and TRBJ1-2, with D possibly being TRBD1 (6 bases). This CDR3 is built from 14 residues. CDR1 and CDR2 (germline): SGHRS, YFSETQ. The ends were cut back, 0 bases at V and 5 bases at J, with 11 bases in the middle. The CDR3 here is CASSLDHRVYGYTF. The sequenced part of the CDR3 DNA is TGCGCCAGCAGCTTGGACCACAGGGTTTATGGC.

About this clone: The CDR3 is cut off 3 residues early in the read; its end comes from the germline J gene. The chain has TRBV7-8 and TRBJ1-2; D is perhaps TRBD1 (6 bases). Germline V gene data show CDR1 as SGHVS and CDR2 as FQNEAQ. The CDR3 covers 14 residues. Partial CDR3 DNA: TGTGCCAGCAGCTTGTCCGACAGGTTACAAGGC. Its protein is CASSLSDRLQG. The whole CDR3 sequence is CASSLSDRLQGYTF.

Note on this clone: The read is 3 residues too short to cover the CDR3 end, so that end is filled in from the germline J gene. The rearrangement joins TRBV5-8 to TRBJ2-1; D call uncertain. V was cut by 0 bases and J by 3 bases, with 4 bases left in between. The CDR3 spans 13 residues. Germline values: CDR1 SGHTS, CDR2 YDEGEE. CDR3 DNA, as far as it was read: TGTGCCAGCAGCTTGGCGGTCTACAATGAG. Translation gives CASSLAVYNE. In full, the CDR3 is CASSLAVYNEQFF.

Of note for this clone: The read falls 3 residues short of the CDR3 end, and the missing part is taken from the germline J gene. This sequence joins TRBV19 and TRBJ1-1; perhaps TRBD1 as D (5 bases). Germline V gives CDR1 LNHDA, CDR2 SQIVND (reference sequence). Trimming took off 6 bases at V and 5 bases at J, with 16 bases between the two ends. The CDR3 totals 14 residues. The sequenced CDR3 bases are TGTGCCAGTAGACCTCTCGGTGGGGGGACTGAA. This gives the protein CASRPLGGGTE. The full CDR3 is CASRPLGGGTEAFF.

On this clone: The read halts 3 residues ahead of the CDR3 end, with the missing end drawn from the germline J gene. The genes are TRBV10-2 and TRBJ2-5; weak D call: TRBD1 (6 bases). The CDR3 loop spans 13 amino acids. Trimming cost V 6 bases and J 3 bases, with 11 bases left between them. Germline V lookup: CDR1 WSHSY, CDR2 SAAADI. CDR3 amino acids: CASRDTGKETQYF. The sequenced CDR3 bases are TGCGCCAGCAGAGATACAGGGAAAGAGACC.

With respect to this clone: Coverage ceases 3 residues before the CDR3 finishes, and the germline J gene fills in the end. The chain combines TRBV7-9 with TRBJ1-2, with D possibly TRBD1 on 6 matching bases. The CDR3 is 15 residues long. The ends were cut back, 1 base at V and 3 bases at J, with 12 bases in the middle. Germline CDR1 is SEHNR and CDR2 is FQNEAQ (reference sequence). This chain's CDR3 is CASSLDPQGYYGYTF. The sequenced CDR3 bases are TGTGCCAGCAGCTTAGACCCACAGGGTTACTATGGC.

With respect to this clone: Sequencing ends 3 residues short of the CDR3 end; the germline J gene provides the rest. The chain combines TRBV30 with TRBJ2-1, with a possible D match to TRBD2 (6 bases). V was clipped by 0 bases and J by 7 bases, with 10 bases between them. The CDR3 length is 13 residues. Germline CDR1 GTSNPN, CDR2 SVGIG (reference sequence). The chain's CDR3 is CAWSVGLFNEQFF. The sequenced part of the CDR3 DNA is TGTGCCTGGAGTGTGGGACTCTTTAATGAG.

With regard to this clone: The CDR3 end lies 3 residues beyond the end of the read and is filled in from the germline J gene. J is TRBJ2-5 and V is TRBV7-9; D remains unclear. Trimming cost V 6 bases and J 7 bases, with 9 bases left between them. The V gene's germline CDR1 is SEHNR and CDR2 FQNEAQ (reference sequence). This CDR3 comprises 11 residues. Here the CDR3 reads CASRNNRTQYF. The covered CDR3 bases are TGTGCCAGCAGGAACAATCGGACC. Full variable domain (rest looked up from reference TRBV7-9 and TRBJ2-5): DTGVSQNPRHKITKRGQNVTFRCDPISEHNRLYWYRQTLGQGPEFLTYFQNEAQLEKSRLLSDRFSAERPKGSFSTLEIQRTEQGDSAMYLCASRNNRTQYFGPGTRLLVL.

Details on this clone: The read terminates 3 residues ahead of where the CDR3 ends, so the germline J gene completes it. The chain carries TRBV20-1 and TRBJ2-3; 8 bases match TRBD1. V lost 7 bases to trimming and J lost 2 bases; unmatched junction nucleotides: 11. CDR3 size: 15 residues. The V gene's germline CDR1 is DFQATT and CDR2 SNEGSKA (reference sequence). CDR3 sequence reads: CSGKTGVGTTDTQYF. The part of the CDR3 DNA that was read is TGCAGTGGAAAGACAGGGGTCGGGACCACAGATACG.

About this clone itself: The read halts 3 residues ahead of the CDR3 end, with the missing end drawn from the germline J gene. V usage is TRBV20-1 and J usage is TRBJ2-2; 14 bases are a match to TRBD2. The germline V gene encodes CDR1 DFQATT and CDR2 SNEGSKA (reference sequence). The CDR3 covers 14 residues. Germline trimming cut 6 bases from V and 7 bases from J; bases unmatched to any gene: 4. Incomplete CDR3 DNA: TGCAGTGCACCTGGACTAGCGGGAGGCGGGGAG. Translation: CSAPGLAGGGE. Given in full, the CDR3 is CSAPGLAGGGELFF.

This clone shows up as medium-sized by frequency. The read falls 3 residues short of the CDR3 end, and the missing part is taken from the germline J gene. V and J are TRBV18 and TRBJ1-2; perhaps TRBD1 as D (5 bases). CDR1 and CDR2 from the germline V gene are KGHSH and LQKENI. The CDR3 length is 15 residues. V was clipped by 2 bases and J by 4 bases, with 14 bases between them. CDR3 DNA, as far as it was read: TGTGCCAGCTCACCAAGGCCCGACAGAAGCTATGGC. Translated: CASSPRPDRSYG. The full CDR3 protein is CASSPRPDRSYGYTF.

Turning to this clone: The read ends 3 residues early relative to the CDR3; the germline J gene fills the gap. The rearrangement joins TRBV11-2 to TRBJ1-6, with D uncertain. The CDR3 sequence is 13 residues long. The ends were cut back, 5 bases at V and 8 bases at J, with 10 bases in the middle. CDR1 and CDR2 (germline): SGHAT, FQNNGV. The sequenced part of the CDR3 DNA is TGTGCCAGCAGCCTTAGGGTGGATTCACCC. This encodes CASSLRVDSP. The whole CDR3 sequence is CASSLRVDSPLHF.

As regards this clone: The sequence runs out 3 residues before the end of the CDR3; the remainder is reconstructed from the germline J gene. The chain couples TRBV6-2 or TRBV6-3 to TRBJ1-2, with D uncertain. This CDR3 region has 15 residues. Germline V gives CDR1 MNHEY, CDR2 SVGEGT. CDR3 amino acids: CASSYRVRHDNEYTF. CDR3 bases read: TGTGCCAGCAGTTACAGGGTGAGGCACGACAATGAA.

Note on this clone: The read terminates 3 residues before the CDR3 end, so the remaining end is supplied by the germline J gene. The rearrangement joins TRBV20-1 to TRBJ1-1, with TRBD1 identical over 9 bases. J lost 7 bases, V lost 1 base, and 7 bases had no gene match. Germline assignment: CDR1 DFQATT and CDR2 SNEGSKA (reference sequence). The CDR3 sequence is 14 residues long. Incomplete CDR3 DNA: TGCAGTGCTAGAGGAGGGACAGGGCCCCTTGAA. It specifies CSARGGTGPLE. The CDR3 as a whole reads CSARGGTGPLEAFF.

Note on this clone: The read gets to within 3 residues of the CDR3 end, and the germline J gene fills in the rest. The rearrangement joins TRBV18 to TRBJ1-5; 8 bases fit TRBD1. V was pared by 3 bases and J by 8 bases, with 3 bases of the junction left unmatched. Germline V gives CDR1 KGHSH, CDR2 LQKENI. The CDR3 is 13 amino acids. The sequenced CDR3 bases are TGTGCCAGCTCACCCCTGACAGGGGAGCCC. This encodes CASSPLTGEP. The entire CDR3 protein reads CASSPLTGEPQHF.

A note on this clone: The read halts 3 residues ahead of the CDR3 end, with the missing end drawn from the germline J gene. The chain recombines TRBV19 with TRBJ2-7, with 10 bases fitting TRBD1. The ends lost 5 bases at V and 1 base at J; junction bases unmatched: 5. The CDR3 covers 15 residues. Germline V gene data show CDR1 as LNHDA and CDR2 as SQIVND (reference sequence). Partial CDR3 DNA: TGTGCCAGTAGTGGGCGACAGGGGGCTTCCTACGAG. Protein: CASSGRQGASYE. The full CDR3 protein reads CASSGRQGASYEQYF.

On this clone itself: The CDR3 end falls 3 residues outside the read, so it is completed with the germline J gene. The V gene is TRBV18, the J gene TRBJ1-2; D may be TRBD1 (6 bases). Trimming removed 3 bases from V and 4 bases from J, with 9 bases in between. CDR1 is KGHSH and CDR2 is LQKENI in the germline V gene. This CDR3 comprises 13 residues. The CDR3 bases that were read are TGTGCCAGCTCACCGGACAGTCTCTATGGC. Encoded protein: CASSPDSLYG. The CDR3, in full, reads CASSPDSLYGYTF.

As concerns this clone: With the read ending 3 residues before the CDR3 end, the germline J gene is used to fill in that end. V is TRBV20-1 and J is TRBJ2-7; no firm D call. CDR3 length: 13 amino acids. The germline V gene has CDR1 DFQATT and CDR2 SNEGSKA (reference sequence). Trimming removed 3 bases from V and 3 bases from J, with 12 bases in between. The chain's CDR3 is CSASVDSYYEQYF. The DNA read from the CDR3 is TGCAGTGCTAGCGTCGACTCCTACTACGAG.